This entry describes one T cell receptor beta chain. The data stem from a study of T cells in Graves' hyperthyroidism and ophthalmopathy. Looking at the study overall: Sampling of peripheral blood happened at initial diagnosis, prior to any treatment.

The germline V gene has CDR1 LGHNA and CDR2 YNFKEQ. Between the trimmed V and J ends, which lost 1 base and 3 bases, there was a span of 7 bases. The CDR3 has 14 amino acids. TCR beta CDR3 regions were amplified from RNA. The HTBI primer set drove a first-round RT-PCR of the TCR CDR3. In TCRdb, the multiplex PCR reads were re-called with MiXCR into one record per CDR3 protein. The data contain approximately 400,000 distinct CDR3 sequences, over 12% of them singletons. Ophthalmopathy patients had moderate-to-severe active disease, CAS ≥3, NOSPECS ≥4, and disease duration under 3 months. Diagnoses used clinical symptoms, serum thyroxine and TRAb, thyroid ultrasound and orbital computed tomography.

This chain connects TRBV4-2 to TRBJ1-5; TRBD1 is a possible D gene (6 bases). The TCR originated in a man aged 50 to 59 with Graves' ophthalmopathy. The sequencing sample was made of blood. CDR3 in DNA: TGTGCCAGCAGCCAAGGGGACATCAATCAGCCCCAGCATTTT. Translated: CASSQGDINQPQHF.